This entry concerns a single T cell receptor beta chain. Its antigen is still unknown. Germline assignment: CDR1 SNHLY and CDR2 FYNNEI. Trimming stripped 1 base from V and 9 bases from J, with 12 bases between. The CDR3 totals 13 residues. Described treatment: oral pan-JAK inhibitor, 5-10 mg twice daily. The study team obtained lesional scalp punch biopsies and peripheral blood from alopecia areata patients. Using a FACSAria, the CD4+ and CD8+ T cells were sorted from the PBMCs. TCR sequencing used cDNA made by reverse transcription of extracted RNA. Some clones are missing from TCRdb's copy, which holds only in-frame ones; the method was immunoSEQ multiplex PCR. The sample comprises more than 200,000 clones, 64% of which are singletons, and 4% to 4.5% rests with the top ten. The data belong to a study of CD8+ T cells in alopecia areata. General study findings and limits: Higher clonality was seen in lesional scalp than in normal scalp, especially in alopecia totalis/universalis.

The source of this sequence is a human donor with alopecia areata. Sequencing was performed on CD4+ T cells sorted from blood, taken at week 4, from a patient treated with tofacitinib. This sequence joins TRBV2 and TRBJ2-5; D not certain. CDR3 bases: TGTGCCAGCAGTGAAGACTCGAACTTCGCCCAGTACTTC. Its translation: CASSEDSNFAQYF.